These 21 T cell receptor beta chains were all obtained from the same sample, sequenced in a study of blood T cell repertoires in COVID-19 (dated by TCRdb to the early 2020s). Preparation of the library involved the immunoSEQ multiplex PCR assay. Drawn from immuneACCESS, this table holds only the in-frame rearrangements with V and J called that TCRdb kept. Clones are partly lost; checked studies trace under half to an unresolved V gene and leave the rest unexplained. This sample comprises over 50,000 clones, more than 90% of them detected only once. The top ten clones comprise 5.5% to 8% of the sample. Sequenced input: peripheral blood. These receptors all stem from a man aged 45 to 65 with active COVID-19.

V and J are TRBV18 and TRBJ2-7, with 9 positions matching TRBD1. Trimming removed 3 bases from V and 7 bases from J; junction bases left unmatched: 13. The CDR3 consists of 16 residues. CDR1 is KGHSH and CDR2 is LQKENI in the germline V gene. CDR3 sequence: CASSPLGTGPRLEQYF. CDR3 nucleotides: TGTGCCAGCTCACCGCTGGGGACAGGGCCGCGATTGGAGCAGTACTTC.

The gene calls are TRBV12-3 or TRBV12-4 and TRBJ1-2; D unclear. The CDR3 runs 13 residues. The V end lost 3 bases, the J end lost 0 bases, and 5 bases lay between the germline ends. For the CDR3, the DNA is TGTGCCAGCAGTTTTGGGCCTAACTATGGCTACACCTTC. This sequence encodes CASSFGPNYGYTF.

This chain joins TRBV7-2 and TRBJ1-2, with D unresolved. Trimming removed 2 bases from V and 1 base from J, with 5 bases in between. The CDR3 has 13 residues. The germline V gene has CDR1 SGHTA and CDR2 FQGNSA. CDR3 amino acids: CASSLRSNYGYTF. CDR3 sequence (DNA): TGTGCCAGCAGCTTACGGAGTAACTATGGCTACACCTTC.

This chain links TRBV6-5 with TRBJ2-7; D unclear. The germline V and J ends were trimmed by 6 bases and 5 bases, with 17 bases remaining between them. This CDR3 spans 14 amino acids. Germline values: CDR1 MNHEY, CDR2 SVGAGI. This chain's CDR3 is CASSQMKMFNEQYF. The CDR3 DNA reads as TGTGCCAGCAGCCAGATGAAGATGTTCAACGAGCAGTACTTC.

V and J are TRBV7-2 and TRBJ1-3, with D perhaps matching TRBD1 (6 bases). V was trimmed by 6 bases and J by 1 base, leaving 19 bases between them. Germline V gene lookup returns CDR1 SGHTA and CDR2 FQGNSA. The CDR3 is made up of 17 amino acids. The CDR3 region has the DNA TGTGCCAGCAGTAGAGTGGCAGGGGAAAGTTCTGGAAACACCATATATTTT. Protein: CASSRVAGESSGNTIYF.

This clone was counted a single time. V gene TRBV7-9 combines with J gene TRBJ2-1, with 10 bases aligning to TRBD2. CDR3 size: 18 residues. Germline-derived CDR1 and CDR2 are SEHNR and FQNEAQ (reference sequence). Losses at the gene ends were 4 bases for V and 4 bases for J; bases not matched to a gene: 13. CDR3 loop: CASSSSGSIPQSYNEQFF. The CDR3, as DNA: TGTGCCAGCAGCTCTAGCGGGAGCATTCCCCAGTCTTACAATGAGCAGTTCTTC.

The count of this clone is one. In DNA form, the CDR3 reads TGTGCCAGCAGCCGGGGGGCTAGCGGGGGGCCCTGGGTGCAGGAGCTGTTTTTT. It is translated as CASSRGASGGPWVQELFF. This chain connects TRBV5-6 to TRBJ2-2; 11 bases fit TRBD2. Germline loops: CDR1 SGHDT, CDR2 YYEEEE. The CDR3 spans 18 residues. Trimming took 4 bases from V and 10 from J; bases not matched to a gene: 18.

The rearrangement links TRBV6-2 or TRBV6-3 to TRBJ2-7; no firm D call. Per germline, CDR1 MNHEY and CDR2 SVGEGT. The V and J ends lost 0 bases and 3 bases respectively, with 12 bases between them. The CDR3 has 15 residues. CDR3 bases: TGTGCCAGCAGTTACTCGGCAGCACTAAACTACGAGCAGTACTTC. Translation gives CASSYSAALNYEQYF.

J is TRBJ2-7 and V is TRBV7-8, with D tentatively TRBD2 (6 bases). Germline-derived CDR1 and CDR2 are SGHVS and FQNEAQ. The V gene lost 4 bases and the J gene lost 3 bases, with 13 bases spanning the gap. The CDR3 spans 14 residues. The CDR3 sequence: CASSSEGRYYEQYF. The DNA for the CDR3 is TGTGCCAGCAGCTCGGAGGGACGGTACTACGAGCAGTACTTC.

This sequence joins TRBV28 and TRBJ1-5; D remains ambiguous. This CDR3 is built from 12 residues. The V and J ends lost 5 bases and 4 bases respectively, with 6 bases between them. Germline values: CDR1 MDHEN, CDR2 SYDVKM. The CDR3 spells CASSLTNQPQHF. The CDR3 coding sequence is TGTGCCAGCAGTCTGACAAATCAGCCCCAGCATTTT.

This clone came up a few times. The rearrangement uses TRBV27 and TRBJ2-7; 8 nucleotides match TRBD2. The CDR3 spans 14 residues. The J segment lost 4 bases and the V segment lost 8 bases, leaving 10 bases of the junction unmatched. Looked up from germline, CDR1 is MNHEY and CDR2 is SMNVEV (reference sequence). The CDR3 sequence is CASRRSGSGYEQYF. Written as DNA, the CDR3 is TGTGCCAGCCGACGGAGCGGGAGCGGGTACGAGCAGTACTTC.

The genes are TRBV28 and TRBJ1-3; the D gene is possibly TRBD1 (6 bases). There are 15 residues in the CDR3. Looked up from germline, CDR1 is MDHEN and CDR2 is SYDVKM. Trimming took off 5 bases at V and 2 bases at J, with 13 bases between the two ends. CDR3: CASSLPPGAGNTIYF. DNA for the CDR3: TGTGCCAGCAGTCTTCCTCCAGGGGCTGGAAACACCATATATTTT.

The chain has TRBV15 and TRBJ2-3; D gene ambiguous. The CDR3 consists of 17 residues. CDR1 is LNHNV and CDR2 is YYDKDF in the germline V gene (reference sequence). V shed 3 bases and J shed 0 bases, with 16 bases lying between them. CDR3 DNA sequence: TGTGCCACCAGCAGCGGTCGCTCCAAGACTAGCACAGATACGCAGTATTTT. It encodes CATSSGRSKTSTDTQYF. Filled out from reference TRBV15 and TRBJ2-3, the complete variable domain reads DAMVIQNPRYQVTQFGKPVTLSCSQTLNHNVMYWYQQKSSQAPKLLFHYYDKDFNNEADTPDNFQSRRPNTSFCFLDIRSPGLGDTAMYLCATSSGRSKTSTDTQYFGPGTRLTVL.

The rearrangement uses TRBV6-6 and TRBJ1-1; D gene unclear. The V and J ends lost 0 bases and 11 bases respectively, with 13 bases between them. Germline values: CDR1 MNHNY, CDR2 SVGAGI (reference sequence). The CDR3 length is 13 residues. The CDR3 spells CASSYSIAEVAFF. The CDR3 region has the DNA TGTGCCAGCAGTTACTCGATTGCGGAGGTGGCTTTCTTT.

The chain recombines TRBV3-1 (or the pseudogene TRBV3-2) with TRBJ2-5; TRBD2 matches at 7 bases. Germline assignment: CDR1 LGHDT and CDR2 YNNKEL (reference sequence). J lost 4 bases, V lost 2 bases, and 7 bases had no gene match. The CDR3 is 15 residues long. DNA for the CDR3: TGTGCCAGCAGCCAACCCACTAGCGCATCAGAGACCCAGTACTTC. Translated, it gives CASSQPTSASETQYF.

This chain uses TRBV25-1 with TRBJ1-3; D is perhaps TRBD1 (5 bases). V dropped 5 bases and J dropped 3 bases, with 11 bases sitting between them. CDR1 and CDR2 from the germline V gene are MGHDK and SYGVNS. CDR3 size: 14 residues. The DNA for the CDR3 is TGTGCCAGCAGTCAGGCAGGGCATGGAAACACCATATATTTT. Translation: CASSQAGHGNTIYF.

The rearrangement uses TRBV6-6 and TRBJ2-6; D might be TRBD2 (5 bases). The CDR3 has 16 residues. Germline V gives CDR1 MNHNY, CDR2 SVGAGI (reference sequence). Between the trimmed V and J ends, which lost 4 bases and 5 bases, there was a span of 15 bases. CDR3 amino acids: CASSFREPARANVLTF. Written as DNA, the CDR3 is TGTGCCAGCAGTTTCCGGGAACCAGCTAGGGCCAACGTCCTGACTTTC.

This rearrangement joins TRBV3-1 (or the pseudogene TRBV3-2) to TRBJ2-3, with D tentatively TRBD1 (5 bases). The length of the CDR3 is 14 residues. Germline values: CDR1 LGHDT, CDR2 YNNKEL (reference sequence). V was trimmed by 4 bases and J by 5 bases, leaving 13 bases between them. In DNA, the CDR3 is TGTGCCAGCAGCCTCCCCGACAGATTAGATACGCAGTATTTT. It codes for CASSLPDRLDTQYF.

The chain couples TRBV18 to TRBJ2-7; 8 bases agree with TRBD2. CDR1 KGHSH and CDR2 LQKENI come from the germline V gene. The V and J ends lost 0 bases and 2 bases, in that order; junction bases with no gene match: 6. The CDR3 totals 16 residues. CDR3 DNA sequence: TGTGCCAGCTCACCACCGTTGGCGGGGGGTACCTACGAGCAGTACTTC. Translation gives CASSPPLAGGTYEQYF.

The chain couples TRBV7-2 to TRBJ1-1; D unclear. V lost 6 bases and J 10 bases, leaving 18 bases between the germline ends. The CDR3 is 13 residues long. Germline V gene lookup returns CDR1 SGHTA and CDR2 FQGNSA. The DNA of the CDR3 is TGTGCCAGCAGGACGGAGGCCCTCGGGCCAGCTTTCTTT. It specifies CASRTEALGPAFF.

V and J are TRBV7-2 and TRBJ1-1; the D gene is possibly TRBD1 (5 bases). This CDR3 comprises 15 residues. Germline CDR1 SGHTA, CDR2 FQGNSA. Trimming took 4 bases from V and 1 from J, leaving 13 bases between them. CDR3 DNA: TGTGCCAGCAGCTCCCGGGGGGGTGGGAACACTGAAGCTTTCTTT. Translating gives CASSSRGGGNTEAFF.